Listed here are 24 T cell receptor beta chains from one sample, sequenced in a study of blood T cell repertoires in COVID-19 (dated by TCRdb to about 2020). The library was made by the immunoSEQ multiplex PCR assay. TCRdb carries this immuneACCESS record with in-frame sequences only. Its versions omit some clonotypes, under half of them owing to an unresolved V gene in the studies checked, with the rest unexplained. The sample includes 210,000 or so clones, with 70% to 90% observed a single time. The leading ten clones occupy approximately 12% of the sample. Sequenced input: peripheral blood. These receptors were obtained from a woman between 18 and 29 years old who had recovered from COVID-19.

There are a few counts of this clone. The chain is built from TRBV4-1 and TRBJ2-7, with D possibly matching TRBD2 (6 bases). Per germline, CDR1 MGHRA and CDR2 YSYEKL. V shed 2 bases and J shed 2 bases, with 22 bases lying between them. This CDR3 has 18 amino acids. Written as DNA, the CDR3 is TGCGCCAGCAGCCAATCAACTCACGGCGGAGGGTACCCCTACGAGCAGTACTTC. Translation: CASSQSTHGGGYPYEQYF.

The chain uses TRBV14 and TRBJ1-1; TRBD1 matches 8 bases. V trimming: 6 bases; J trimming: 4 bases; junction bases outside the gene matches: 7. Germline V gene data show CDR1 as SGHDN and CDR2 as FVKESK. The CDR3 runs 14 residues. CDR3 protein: CASSRTGRVTEAFF. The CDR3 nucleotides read TGTGCCAGCAGTCGGACAGGGCGGGTCACTGAAGCTTTCTTT.

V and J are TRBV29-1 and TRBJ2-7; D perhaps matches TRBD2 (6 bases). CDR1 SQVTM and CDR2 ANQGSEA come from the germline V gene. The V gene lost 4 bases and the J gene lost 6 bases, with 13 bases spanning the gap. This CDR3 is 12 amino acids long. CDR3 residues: CSVVREWGEQYF. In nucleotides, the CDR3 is TGCAGCGTTGTTCGGGAGTGGGGCGAGCAGTACTTC.

In DNA, the CDR3 is TGTGCCAGCAGCTTAAACGGGAACAACAATGAGCAGTTCTTC. This sequence encodes CASSLNGNNNEQFF. The rearrangement links TRBV7-2 to TRBJ2-1; maybe TRBD2 (5 bases). This CDR3 has 14 residues. Trimming took off 2 bases at V and 5 bases at J, with 10 bases between the two ends. Germline V gives CDR1 SGHTA, CDR2 FQGNSA.

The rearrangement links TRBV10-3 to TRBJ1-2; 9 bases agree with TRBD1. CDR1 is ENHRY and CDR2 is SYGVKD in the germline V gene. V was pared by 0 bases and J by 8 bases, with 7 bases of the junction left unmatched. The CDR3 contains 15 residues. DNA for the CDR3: TGTGCCATCAGTGAGTCGTACAGGGGGCTTTTAGGCTACACCTTC. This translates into CAISESYRGLLGYTF.

CDR3 nucleotides: TGTGCCAGACCCCGATCGAGGACAGACCTGATACCCTACGAGCAGTACTTC. Encoded protein: CARPRSRTDLIPYEQYF. The chain combines TRBV19 with TRBJ2-7, with a possible D match to TRBD1 (6 bases). The germline CDR1 and CDR2 sequences are LNHDA and SQIVND (reference sequence). Trimming left V 9 bases short and J 2 bases short, with 26 bases between. The CDR3 is made up of 17 amino acids.

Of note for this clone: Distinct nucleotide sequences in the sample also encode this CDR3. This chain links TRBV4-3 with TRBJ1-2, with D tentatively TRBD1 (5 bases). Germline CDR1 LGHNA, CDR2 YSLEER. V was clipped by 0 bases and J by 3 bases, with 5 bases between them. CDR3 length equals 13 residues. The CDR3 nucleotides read TGCGCCAGCAGCCAAGACAGGGACTATGGCTACACCTTC. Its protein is CASSQDRDYGYTF.

The CDR3 sequence: CAWSPSSGINEQYF. CDR3 coding DNA: TGTGCCTGGAGTCCATCTAGCGGGATCAACGAGCAGTACTTC. The V call is TRBV30, the J call TRBJ2-7; 9 bases agree with TRBD2. The CDR3 is 14 residues long. The ends lost 2 bases at V and 5 bases at J; junction bases unmatched: 7. The germline gives CDR1 GTSNPN, CDR2 SVGIG (reference sequence).

DNA for the CDR3: TGTGCCAGCAGCCAAATGACAGCAATCACAGATACGCAGTATTTT. Translating gives CASSQMTAITDTQYF. The V call is TRBV5-8, the J call TRBJ2-3; TRBD1 is a possible D gene (5 bases). Trimming took 4 bases from V and 2 from J, leaving 14 bases between them. CDR3 length equals 15 residues. CDR1 and CDR2 (germline): SGHTS, YDEGEE.

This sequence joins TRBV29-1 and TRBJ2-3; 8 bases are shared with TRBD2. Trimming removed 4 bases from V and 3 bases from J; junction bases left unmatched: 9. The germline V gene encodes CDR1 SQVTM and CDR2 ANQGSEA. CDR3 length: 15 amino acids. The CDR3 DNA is TGCAGCGTTGTTGGGGGGACGGGGGGGACAGATACGCAGTATTTT. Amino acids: CSVVGGTGGTDTQYF.

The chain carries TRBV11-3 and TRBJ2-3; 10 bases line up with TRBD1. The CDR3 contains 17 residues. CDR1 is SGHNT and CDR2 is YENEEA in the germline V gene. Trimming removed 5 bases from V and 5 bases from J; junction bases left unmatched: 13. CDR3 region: CASSANIDRGLRDTQYF. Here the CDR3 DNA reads TGTGCCAGCAGCGCGAATATCGACAGGGGGCTGAGAGATACGCAGTATTTT. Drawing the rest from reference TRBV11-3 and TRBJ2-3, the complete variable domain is EAGVVQSPRYKIIEKKQPVAFWCNPISGHNTLYWYLQNLGQGPELLIRYENEEAVDDSQLPKDRFSAERLKGVDSTLKIQPAELGDSAVYLCASSANIDRGLRDTQYFGPGTRLTVL.

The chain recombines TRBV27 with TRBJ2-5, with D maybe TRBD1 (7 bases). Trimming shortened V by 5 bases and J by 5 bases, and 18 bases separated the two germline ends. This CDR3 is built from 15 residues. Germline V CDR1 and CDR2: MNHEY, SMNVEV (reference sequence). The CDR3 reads CASSPHRGTSETQYF. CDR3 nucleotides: TGTGCCAGCAGTCCCCACAGGGGAACTAGCGAGACCCAGTACTTC.

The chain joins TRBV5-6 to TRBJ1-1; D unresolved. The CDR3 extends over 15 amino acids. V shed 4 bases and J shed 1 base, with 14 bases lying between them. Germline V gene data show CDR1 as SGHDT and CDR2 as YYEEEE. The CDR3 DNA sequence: TGTGCCAGCAGCCTCCTCGGGGAGGGGAACACTGAAGCTTTCTTT. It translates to CASSLLGEGNTEAFF.

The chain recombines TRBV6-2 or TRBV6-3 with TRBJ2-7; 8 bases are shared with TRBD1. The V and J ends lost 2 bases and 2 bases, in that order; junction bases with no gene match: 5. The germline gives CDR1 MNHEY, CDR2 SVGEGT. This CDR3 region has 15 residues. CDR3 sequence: CASSYDDRGTYEQYF. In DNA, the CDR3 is TGTGCCAGCAGTTACGACGACAGGGGAACCTACGAGCAGTACTTC.

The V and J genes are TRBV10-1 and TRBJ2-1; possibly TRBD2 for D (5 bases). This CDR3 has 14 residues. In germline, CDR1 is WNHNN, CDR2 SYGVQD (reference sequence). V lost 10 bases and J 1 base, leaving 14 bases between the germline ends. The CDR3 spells CATLLRDSYNEQFF. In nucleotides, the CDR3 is TGCGCCACCCTACTGAGGGATTCCTACAATGAGCAGTTCTTC.

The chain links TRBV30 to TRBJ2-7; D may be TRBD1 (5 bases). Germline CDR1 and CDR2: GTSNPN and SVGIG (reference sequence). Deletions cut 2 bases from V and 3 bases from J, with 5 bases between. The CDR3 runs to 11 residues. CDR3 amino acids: CAWSQGYEQYF. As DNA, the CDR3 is TGTGCCTGGAGTCAGGGCTACGAGCAGTACTTC. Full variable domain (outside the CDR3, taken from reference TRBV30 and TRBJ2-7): SQTIHQWPATLVQPVGSPLSLECTVEGTSNPNLYWYRQAAGRGLQLLFYSVGIGQISSEVPQNLSASRPQDRQFILSSKKLLLSDSGFYLCAWSQGYEQYFGPGTRLTVT.

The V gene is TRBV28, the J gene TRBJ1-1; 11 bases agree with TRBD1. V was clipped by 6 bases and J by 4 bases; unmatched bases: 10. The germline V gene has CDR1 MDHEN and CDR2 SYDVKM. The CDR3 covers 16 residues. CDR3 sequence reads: CASSLIPGTGGTEAFF. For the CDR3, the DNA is TGTGCCAGCAGCCTCATCCCCGGGACAGGGGGCACTGAAGCTTTCTTT. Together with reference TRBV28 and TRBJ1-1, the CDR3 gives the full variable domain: DVKVTQSSRYLVKRTGEKVFLECVQDMDHENMFWYRQDPGLGLRLIYFSYDVKMKEKGDIPEGYSVSREKKERFSLILESASTNQTSMYLCASSLIPGTGGTEAFFGQGTRLTVV.

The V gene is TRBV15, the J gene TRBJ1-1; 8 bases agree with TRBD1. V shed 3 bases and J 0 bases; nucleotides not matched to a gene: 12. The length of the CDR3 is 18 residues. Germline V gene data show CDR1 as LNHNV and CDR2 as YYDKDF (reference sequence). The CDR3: CATSSLTRTGSMNTEAFF. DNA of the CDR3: TGTGCCACCAGCAGCCTCACTCGGACAGGGAGCATGAACACTGAAGCTTTCTTT.

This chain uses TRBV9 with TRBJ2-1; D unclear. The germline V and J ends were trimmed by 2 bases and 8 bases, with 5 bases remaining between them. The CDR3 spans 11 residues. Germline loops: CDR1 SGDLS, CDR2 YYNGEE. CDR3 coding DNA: TGTGCCAGCAGCGTTGAGCATGAGCAGTTCTTC. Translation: CASSVEHEQFF.

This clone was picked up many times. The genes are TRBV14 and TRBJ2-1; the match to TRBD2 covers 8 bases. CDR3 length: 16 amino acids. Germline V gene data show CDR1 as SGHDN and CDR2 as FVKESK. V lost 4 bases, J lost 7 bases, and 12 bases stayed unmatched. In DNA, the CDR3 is TGTGCCAGCAGCCCCTATACCGGGAGGGCCAGAAATGAGCAGTTCTTC. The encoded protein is CASSPYTGRARNEQFF. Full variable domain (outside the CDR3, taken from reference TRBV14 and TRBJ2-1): EAGVTQFPSHSVIEKGQTVTLRCDPISGHDNLYWYRRVMGKEIKFLLHFVKESKQDESGMPNNRFLAERTGGTYSTLKVQPAELEDSGVYFCASSPYTGRARNEQFFGPGTRLTVL.

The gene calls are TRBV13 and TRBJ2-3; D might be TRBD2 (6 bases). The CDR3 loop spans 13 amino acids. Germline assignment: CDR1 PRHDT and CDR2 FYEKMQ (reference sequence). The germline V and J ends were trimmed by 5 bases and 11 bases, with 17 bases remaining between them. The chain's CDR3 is CASSPQAGSGQYF. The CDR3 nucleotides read TGTGCCAGCAGCCCGCAGGCGGGATCCGGGCAGTATTTT.

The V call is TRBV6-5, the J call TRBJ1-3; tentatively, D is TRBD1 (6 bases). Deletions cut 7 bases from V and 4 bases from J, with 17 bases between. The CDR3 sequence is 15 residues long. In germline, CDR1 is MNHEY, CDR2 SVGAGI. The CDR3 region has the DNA TGTGCCAGCACTGGGGGGGGGCTGAGGGGAAACACCATATATTTT. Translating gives CASTGGGLRGNTIYF.

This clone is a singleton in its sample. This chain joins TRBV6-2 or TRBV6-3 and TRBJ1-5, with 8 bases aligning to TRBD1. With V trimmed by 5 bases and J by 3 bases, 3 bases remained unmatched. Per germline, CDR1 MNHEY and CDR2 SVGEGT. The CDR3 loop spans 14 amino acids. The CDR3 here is CASSRTGLNQPQHF. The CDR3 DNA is TGTGCCAGCAGTCGGACAGGGCTCAATCAGCCCCAGCATTTT.

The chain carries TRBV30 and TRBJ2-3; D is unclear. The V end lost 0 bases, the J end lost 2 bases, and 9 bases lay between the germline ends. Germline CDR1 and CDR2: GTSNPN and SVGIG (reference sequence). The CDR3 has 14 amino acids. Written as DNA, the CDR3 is TGTGCCTGGAGTGTAGTGAGGTCCACAGATACGCAGTATTTT. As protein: CAWSVVRSTDTQYF.